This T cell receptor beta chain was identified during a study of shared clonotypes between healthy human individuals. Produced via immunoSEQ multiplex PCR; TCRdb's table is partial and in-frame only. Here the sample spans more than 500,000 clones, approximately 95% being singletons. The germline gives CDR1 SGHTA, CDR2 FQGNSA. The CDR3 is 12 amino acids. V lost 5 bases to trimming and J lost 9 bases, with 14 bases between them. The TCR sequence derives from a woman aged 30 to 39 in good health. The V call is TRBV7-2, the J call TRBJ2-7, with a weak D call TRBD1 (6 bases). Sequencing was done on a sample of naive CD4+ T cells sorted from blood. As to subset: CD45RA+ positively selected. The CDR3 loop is CASSRARGAQYF. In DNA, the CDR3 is TGTGCCAGCAGCCGCGCCAGGGGTGCGCAGTACTTC.